This entry describes one T cell receptor beta chain. No cognate antigen has been identified for it. The record has no base qualities; no much larger clone is one base away. The record originates from a study of identical twins (dated by TCRdb to about 2016). With respect to the entire study: To test whether fetal clonotypes persist, this study deep-sequenced TCR alpha and beta repertoires from monozygotic twins, from unrelated adults of various ages, and from cord blood. Replicate twin experiments were performed at different times using different library preparation protocols to rule out contamination. Points the paper makes about the study in general: In beta out-of-frame sequences, excess twin sharing was weaker, because having fewer shared sequences lowered the signal-to-noise ratio. Zero-insertion analyses could be partly confounded by invariant T cells such as MAIT and iNKT, though diverse VJ usage argued against such confounding for most clonotypes. Compared with coincidental sharing between unrelated individuals, out-of-frame TCR alpha sequences shared between twins showed an excess of sequences with low generation probability. Abundant cord blood beta clonotypes had fewer insertions, young adult naive repertoires showed a similar but weaker trend, and memory repertoires showed no such trend. Out-of-frame TCR alpha sharing in monozygotic twins was systematically underestimated by recombination models, whereas sharing between unrelated individuals was in agreement with the recombination models. Because the same donors could not be followed over many years, the conclusions depended on cross-sectional statistical analysis.

Libraries were made using 5' RACE. The run used an Illumina HiSeq 2000. Template switching added a universal primer binding site, and the final cDNA carried a unique molecular identifier that allowed TCR cDNA molecules to be counted accurately. Specific primers in the conserved constant-segment region were used to synthesize first-strand cDNA for TCR alpha and beta chains. Each cDNA library was double barcoded, with a SMART-Mk sample barcode plus Illumina barcodes, to control for contamination. TruSeq adapter sequences along with Illumina sample barcodes were introduced in two successive PCR steps. TCR alpha and beta cDNA libraries were sequenced on the Illumina HiSeq platform with custom primers. The authors processed their data as follows. Unique molecular identifiers were extracted from raw reads with MiGEC, and CDR3 positions were determined with MiXCR. For each individual, recombination models were inferred using an EM algorithm with the repgenHMM and IGoR tools. The tcR package in R was used for shared clonotype analysis, with sharing normalized by the product of cloneset sizes. To study raw recombination without the effects of thymic and clonal selection, out-of-frame nonproductive sequences were analyzed. TCRdb's own reprocessing of the public reads used fastp at Q25 and MiXCR and kept productive beta chains. Each record represents a unique CDR3 protein, reported with the most common genes and DNA among its rows. The V and J calls were not made by the authors but by TCRdb's processing. Present in this sample are 250,000 to 300,000 distinct CDR3 sequences, 6.5% to 9.5% of which were seen just once. The top ten hold less than 4% of the sample.

Trimming removed 4 bases from V and 5 bases from J; the gene matches leave 5 bases unexplained. From a lookup of the germline V gene, CDR1 and CDR2 are LGHNA and YSLEER. The CDR3, cysteine through phenylalanine, is 14 amino acids long. The kept DNA is CDR3 alone, 42 bases in frame from the first base. All donors were healthy Caucasians. Three pairs of female monozygotic twins, all aged roughly 18 to 30 years, made up the twin cohort. Positive isolation kits from Invitrogen were used to isolate CD4+ and CD8+ T cell populations. This same sample was also taken into another study, of yellow fever vaccine responses in identical twins. The second paper further reports: The authors reported that the T cell response to vaccination in identical twins appeared partly convergent and partly personalized. The study precisely tracked vaccine-responding T cell clones in identical twins.

The receptor's source is a woman aged 18-35 years in good health. The specimen sequenced was CD8+ T cells sorted from blood. The rearrangement combines TRBV4-3 with TRBJ2-1; TRBD2 fits 7 bases in the junction. The encoded CDR3 is CASSPSAGNNEQFF. The DNA sequence follows: TGCGCCAGCAGCCCGTCAGCGGGGAACAATGAGCAGTTCTTC.